This T cell receptor beta chain was retrieved from a study of blood T cell repertoires in COVID-19 (dated by TCRdb to 2020 to 2021). General notes on the study: Samples from collaborators originated in the United States, Italy and Spain and spanned both the acute and convalescent phases of COVID-19. Where available, HLA class I and class II types were obtained from metadata supplied by the sample provider rather than from assay-based typing. The prospective study material was composed of cDNA or gDNA derived from T cells, B-cell-depleted T cells, or PBMCs. The samples were drawn from the first 160 participants of the ongoing ImmuneRACE study and from 1,254 subjects provided by 6 global collaborators. Subjects who had been exposed to COVID-19, were actively infected with it, or had recovered from it provided the deeply sampled blood TCRbeta repertoires that made up the dataset. The repertoires were released in a freely available public database meant as a resource for research on the immune response to SARS-CoV-2. The sample metadata nearly always contained a de-identified subject ID, COVID-19 status, age in years and sex. Broader findings and caveats from the paper: How much clinical and demographic metadata was included differed by source and by participant, and the metadata was provided uncurated.

Collaborating institutions collected whole blood in K2EDTA tubes following their own protocols. Collaborator samples were shipped for TCRbeta analysis as frozen whole blood, isolated PBMCs, or DNA extracted from either sample type. TCRbeta CDR3 regions were amplified from genomic DNA by means of the immunoSEQ Assay, a bias-controlled multiplex PCR. The paper's processing steps were these. Nucleated cell counts per sample were estimated from amplification of reference gene primers within the assay. Sequence reads were collapsed and filtered to measure the absolute abundance of every unique TCRbeta CDR3 rearrangement. For each sample, productive Simpson clonality was calculated as the square root of Simpson's diversity index across productive rearrangements. In TCRdb, the immuneACCESS table is reduced to in-frame sequences with V and J assigned. These tables do not hold every clone; where another copy was compared, an unresolved V gene accounts for under half, and the others remain unexplained. V and J calls and clone size come straight from that table; D and trimming were deduced from the DNA. This sample gives around 100,000 clones in total; roughly 86% of them show up just once. 7% to 8% of the sample is in the top ten clones.

As concerns this clone: The antigen it binds to is not known. The sample holds no much larger clone one base away, and base qualities are not on file.

According to the germline V gene, CDR1 reads KGHSH and CDR2 reads LQKENI. The CDR3 spans 13 residues, from the cysteine through the phenylalanine. CDR3 DNA only is kept here, 39 bases in frame from base 1. Trimming at the junction amounts to 2 bases on V and 8 bases on J, and the germline ends lie 13 bases apart. The receptor was derived from a human donor with acute or convalescent COVID-19. The donor label of this sample is uncertain. Recombination linked TRBV18 to TRBJ2-7; the D gene is possibly TRBD2, with 5 bases matching. Sequencing was done on a sample of peripheral blood. The bases read TGTGCCAGCTCACCAGGTTCCGAGGGTCAGCAGTACTTC. Translated, this is CASSPGSEGQQYF.